This entry features one T cell receptor (beta chain) sequence. Its antigen is unidentified. CD8 cells classed as naive were CD45RO-negative and positively selected for CCR7, excluding terminally differentiated effector memory CD45RA+ cells. All donors were healthy HIV-negative adults lacking recent acute infections or vaccinations. This specimen comes from a study of shared clonotypes between healthy human individuals. Whole-study findings and limits: Against clonotypes common to all four donors, non-shared ones had lower generation probabilities.

Profiling relied on immunoSEQ multiplex PCR, and the TCRdb table lists in-frame clones only, not all of them. The sample consists of around 560,000 clones, 90% to 95% of them appearing once. CDR3 size: 15 residues. After removal of 6 bases from V and 2 bases from J, the junction contained 4 bases not matched to a gene. Germline loops: CDR1 MNHEY, CDR2 SMNVEV (reference sequence). Sequencing used naive CD8+ T cells sorted from blood. The receptor comes from a woman in her thirties in good health. V and J are TRBV27 and TRBJ2-3; 11 bases agree with TRBD1. This chain's CDR3 is CASSLGQGDTDTQYF. In nucleotides, the CDR3 is TGTGCCAGCAGCCTGGGACAGGGGGACACAGATACGCAGTATTTT.